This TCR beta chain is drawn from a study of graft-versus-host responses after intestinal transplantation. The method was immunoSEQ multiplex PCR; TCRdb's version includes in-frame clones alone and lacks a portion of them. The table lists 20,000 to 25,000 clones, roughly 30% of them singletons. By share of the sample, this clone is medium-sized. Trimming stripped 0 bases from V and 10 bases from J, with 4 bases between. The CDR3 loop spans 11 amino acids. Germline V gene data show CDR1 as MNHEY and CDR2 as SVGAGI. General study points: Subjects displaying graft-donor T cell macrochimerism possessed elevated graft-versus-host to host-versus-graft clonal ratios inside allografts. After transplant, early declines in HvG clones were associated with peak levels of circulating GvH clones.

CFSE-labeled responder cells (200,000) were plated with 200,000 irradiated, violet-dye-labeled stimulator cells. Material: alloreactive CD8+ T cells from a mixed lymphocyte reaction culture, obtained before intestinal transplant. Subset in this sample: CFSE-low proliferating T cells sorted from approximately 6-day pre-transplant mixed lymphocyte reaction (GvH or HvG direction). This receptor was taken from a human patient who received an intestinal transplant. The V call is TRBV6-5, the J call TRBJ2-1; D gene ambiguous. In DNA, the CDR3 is TGTGCCAGCAGTTACTCCCAGGAGCAGTTCTTC. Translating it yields CASSYSQEQFF.